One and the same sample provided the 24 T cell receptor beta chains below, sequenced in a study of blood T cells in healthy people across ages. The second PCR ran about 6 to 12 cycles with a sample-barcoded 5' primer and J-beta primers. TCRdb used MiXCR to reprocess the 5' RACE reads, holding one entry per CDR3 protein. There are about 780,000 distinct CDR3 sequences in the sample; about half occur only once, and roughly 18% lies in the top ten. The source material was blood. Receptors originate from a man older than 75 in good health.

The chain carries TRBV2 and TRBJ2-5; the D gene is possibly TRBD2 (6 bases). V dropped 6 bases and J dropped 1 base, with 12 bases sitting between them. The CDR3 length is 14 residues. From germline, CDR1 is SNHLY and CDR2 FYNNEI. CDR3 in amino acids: CASREPGLQETQYF. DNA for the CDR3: TGTGCCAGCAGGGAACCGGGACTCCAAGAGACCCAGTACTTC.

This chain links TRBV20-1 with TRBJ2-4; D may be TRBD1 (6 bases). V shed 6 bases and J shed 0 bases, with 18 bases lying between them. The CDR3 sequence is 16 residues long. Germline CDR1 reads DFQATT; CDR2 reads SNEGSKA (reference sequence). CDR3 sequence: CSADRDTILAKNIQYF. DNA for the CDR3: TGCAGTGCGGACCGGGACACTATTCTAGCCAAAAACATTCAGTACTTC.

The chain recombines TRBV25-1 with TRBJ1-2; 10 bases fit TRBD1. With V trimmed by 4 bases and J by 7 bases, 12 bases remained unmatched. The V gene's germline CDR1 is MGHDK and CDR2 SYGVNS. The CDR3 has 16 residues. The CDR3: CASSAAPGQGTTGYTF. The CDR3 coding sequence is TGTGCCAGCAGTGCTGCTCCGGGACAGGGGACTACTGGCTACACCTTC.

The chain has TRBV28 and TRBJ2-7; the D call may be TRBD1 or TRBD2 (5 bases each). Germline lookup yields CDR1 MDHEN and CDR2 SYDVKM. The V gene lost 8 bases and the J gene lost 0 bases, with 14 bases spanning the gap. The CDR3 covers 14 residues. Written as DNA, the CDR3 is TGTGCCAGCGAAGGGACGGGCGGCTCCTACGAGCAGTACTTC. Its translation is CASEGTGGSYEQYF.

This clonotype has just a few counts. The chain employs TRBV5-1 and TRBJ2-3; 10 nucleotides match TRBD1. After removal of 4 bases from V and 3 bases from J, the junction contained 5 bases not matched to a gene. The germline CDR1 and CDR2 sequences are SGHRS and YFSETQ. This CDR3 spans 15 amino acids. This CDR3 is CASSRRTGGTDTQYF. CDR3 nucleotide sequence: TGCGCCAGCAGCAGAAGGACAGGGGGAACAGATACGCAGTATTTT.

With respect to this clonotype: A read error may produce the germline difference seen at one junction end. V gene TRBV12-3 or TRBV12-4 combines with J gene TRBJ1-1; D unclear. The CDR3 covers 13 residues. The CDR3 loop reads CASRLGGNTEAFF. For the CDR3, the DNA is TGTGCCAGCAGGTTAGGTGGGAACACTGAAGCTTTCTTT.

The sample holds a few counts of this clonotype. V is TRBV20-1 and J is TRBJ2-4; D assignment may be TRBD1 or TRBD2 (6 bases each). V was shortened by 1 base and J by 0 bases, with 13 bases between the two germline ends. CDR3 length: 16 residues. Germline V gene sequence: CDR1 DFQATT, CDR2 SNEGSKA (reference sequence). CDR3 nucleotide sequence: TGCAGTGCTAGAGTTGTAGGGGGACTAGCCAAAAACATTCAGTACTTC. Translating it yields CSARVVGGLAKNIQYF.

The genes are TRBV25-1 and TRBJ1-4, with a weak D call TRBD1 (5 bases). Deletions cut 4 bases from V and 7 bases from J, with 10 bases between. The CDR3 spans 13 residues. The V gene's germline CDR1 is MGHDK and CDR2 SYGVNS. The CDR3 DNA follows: TGTGCCAGCAGTGCGGACACCCTTGAAAAACTGTTTTTT. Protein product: CASSADTLEKLFF.

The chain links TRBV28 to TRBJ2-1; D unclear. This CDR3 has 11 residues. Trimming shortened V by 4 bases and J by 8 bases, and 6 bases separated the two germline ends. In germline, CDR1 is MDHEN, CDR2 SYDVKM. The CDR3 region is CASSSEDEQFF. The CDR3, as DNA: TGTGCCAGCAGTTCCGAAGATGAGCAGTTCTTC.

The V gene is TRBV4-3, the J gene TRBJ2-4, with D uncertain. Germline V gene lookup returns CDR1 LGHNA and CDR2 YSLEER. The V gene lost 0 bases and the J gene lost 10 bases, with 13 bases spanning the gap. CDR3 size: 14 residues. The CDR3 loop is CASSQDRVERIQYF. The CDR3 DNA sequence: TGCGCCAGCAGCCAAGATAGGGTAGAGAGGATTCAGTACTTC.

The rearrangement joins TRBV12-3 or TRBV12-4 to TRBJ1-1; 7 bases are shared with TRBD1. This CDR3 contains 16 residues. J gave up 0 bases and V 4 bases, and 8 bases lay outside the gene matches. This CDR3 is CASSWNRGIMNTEAFF. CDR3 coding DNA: TGTGCCAGCAGTTGGAACAGGGGTATTATGAACACTGAAGCTTTCTTT.

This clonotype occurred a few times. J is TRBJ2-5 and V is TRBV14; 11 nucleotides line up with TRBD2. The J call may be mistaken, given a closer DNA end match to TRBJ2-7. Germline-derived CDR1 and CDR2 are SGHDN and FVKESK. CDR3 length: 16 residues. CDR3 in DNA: TGTGCCAGCAGCCAAGATCCTAGCGGGGGGTTCCACGAGCAGTACTTC. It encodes CASSQDPSGGFHEQYF.

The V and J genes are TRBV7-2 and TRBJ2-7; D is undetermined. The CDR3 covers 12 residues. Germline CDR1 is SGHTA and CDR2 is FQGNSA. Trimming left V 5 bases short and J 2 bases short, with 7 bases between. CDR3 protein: CASSPAPYEQYF. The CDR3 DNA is TGTGCCAGCAGCCCCGCCCCCTACGAGCAGTACTTC.

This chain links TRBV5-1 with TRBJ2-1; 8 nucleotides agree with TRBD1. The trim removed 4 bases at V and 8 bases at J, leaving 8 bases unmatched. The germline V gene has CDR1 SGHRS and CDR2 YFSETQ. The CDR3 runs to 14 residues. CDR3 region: CASSQTGELHEQFF. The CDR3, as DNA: TGCGCCAGCAGCCAGACAGGGGAACTGCATGAGCAGTTCTTC. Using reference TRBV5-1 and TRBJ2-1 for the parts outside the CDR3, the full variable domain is KAGVTQTPRYLIKTRGQQVTLSCSPISGHRSVSWYQQTPGQGLQFLFEYFSETQRNKGNFPGRFSGRQFSNSRSEMNVSTLELGDSALYLCASSQTGELHEQFFGPGTRLTVL.

The CDR3 sequence is CASSSPPSGADNEQFF. DNA of the CDR3: TGTGCCAGCAGCTCCCCCCCTAGCGGGGCCGACAATGAGCAGTTCTTC. The chain recombines TRBV6-2 or TRBV6-3 with TRBJ2-1, with TRBD2 matching 9 bases. The CDR3 is made up of 16 amino acids. Per the germline V gene, CDR1 is MNHEY and CDR2 is SVGEGT. The ends lost 6 bases at V and 5 bases at J; junction bases unmatched: 11.

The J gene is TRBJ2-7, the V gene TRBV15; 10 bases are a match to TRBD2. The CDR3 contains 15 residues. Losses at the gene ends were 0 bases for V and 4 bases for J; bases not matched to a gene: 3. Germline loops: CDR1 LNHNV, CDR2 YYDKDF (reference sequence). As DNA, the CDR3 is TGTGCCACCAGCAGAGATAGCGGGAGGCAGTACGAGCAGTACTTC. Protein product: CATSRDSGRQYEQYF. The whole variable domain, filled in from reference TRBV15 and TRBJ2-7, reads DAMVIQNPRYQVTQFGKPVTLSCSQTLNHNVMYWYQQKSSQAPKLLFHYYDKDFNNEADTPDNFQSRRPNTSFCFLDIRSPGLGDTAMYLCATSRDSGRQYEQYFGPGTRLTVT.

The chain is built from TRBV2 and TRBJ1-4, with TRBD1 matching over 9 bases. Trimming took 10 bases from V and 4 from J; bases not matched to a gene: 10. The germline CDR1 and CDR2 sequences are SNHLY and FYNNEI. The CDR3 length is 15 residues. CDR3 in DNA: TGTGCCACCGAGAAGGACAGGGGAAATAATGAAAAACTGTTTTTT. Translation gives CATEKDRGNNEKLFF.

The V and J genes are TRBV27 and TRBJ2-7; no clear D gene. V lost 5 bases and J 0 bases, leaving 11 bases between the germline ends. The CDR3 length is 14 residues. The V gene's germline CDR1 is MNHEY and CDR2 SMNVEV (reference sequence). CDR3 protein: CASSLSDASYEQYF. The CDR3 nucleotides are TGTGCCAGCAGTCTCAGCGATGCCTCCTACGAGCAGTACTTC.

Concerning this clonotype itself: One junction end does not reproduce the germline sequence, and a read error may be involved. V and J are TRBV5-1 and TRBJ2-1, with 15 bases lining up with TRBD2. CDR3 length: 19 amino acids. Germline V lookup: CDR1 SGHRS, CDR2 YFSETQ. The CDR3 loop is CASSLVQGLAGGTYNERFF. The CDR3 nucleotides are TGCGCCAGCAGCTTGGTACAGGGACTAGCGGGAGGCACCTACAATGAGCGGTTCTTC.

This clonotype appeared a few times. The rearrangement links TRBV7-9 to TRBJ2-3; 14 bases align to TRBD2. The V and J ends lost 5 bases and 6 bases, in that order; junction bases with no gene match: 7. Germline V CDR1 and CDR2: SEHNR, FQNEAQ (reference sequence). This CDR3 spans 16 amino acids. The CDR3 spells CASSAGLAGDADTQYF. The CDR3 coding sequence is TGTGCCAGCAGCGCGGGACTAGCGGGAGACGCGGATACGCAGTATTTT.

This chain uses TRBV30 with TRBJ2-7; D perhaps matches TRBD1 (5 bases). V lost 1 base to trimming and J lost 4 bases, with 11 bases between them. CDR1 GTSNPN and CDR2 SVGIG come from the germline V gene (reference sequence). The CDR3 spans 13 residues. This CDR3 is CAWSDQGSYEQYF. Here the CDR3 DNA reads TGTGCCTGGAGTGACCAGGGATCTTACGAGCAGTACTTC.

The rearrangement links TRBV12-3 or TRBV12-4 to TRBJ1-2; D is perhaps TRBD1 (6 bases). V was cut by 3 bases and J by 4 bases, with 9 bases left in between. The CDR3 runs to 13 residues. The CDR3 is CASSFGTPYGYTF. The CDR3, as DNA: TGTGCCAGCAGTTTCGGGACACCCTATGGCTACACCTTC.

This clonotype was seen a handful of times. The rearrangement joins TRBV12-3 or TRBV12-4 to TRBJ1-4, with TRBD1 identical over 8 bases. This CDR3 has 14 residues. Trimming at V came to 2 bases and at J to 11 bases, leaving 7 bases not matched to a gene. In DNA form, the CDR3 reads TGTGCCAGCAGTTTACGTAATCAGGGGGCGAAACTGTTTTTT. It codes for CASSLRNQGAKLFF.

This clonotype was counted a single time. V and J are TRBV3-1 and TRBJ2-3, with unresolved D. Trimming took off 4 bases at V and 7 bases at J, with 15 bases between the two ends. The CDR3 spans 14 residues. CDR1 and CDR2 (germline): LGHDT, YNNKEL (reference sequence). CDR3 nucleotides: TGTGCCAGCAGCCGAGACGTATCTCTAAATACGCAGTATTTT. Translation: CASSRDVSLNTQYF.